The source of this TCR beta chain is a study of blood T cell repertoires in COVID-19. Background on the study: Some COVID-19 samples were acute and others convalescent; all came from the United States, Italy and Spain. Nucleic acid was either cDNA or gDNA, and it came from T cells, B-cell-depleted T cells, or PBMCs.

This clone was observed once. The CDR3 has 16 amino acids. Germline V gene sequence: CDR1 MDHEN, CDR2 SYDVKM. Trimming at V came to 5 bases and at J to 1 base, leaving 10 bases not matched to a gene. Seattle patient enrollment occurred during active infection, with longitudinal follow-up thereafter. Original data processing: By means of reference gene primer amplification, nucleated cell counts were estimated. TCRdb's table, derived via immunoSEQ multiplex PCR, lists solely in-frame clones and lacks some. V, J and clone size reflect that table, while D and trimming were determined from the DNA. The sample yields about 190,000 clones, around nine tenths seen once.

This TCR came from a woman aged 70-85 years with COVID-19, enrolled during active disease. This chain joins TRBV28 and TRBJ1-1; TRBD1 matches 7 bases. What was sequenced was peripheral blood. CDR3 sequence reads: CASSTYPTGRNTEAFF. As DNA, the CDR3 is TGTGCCAGCAGTACCTACCCGACAGGGAGGAACACTGAAGCTTTCTTT.